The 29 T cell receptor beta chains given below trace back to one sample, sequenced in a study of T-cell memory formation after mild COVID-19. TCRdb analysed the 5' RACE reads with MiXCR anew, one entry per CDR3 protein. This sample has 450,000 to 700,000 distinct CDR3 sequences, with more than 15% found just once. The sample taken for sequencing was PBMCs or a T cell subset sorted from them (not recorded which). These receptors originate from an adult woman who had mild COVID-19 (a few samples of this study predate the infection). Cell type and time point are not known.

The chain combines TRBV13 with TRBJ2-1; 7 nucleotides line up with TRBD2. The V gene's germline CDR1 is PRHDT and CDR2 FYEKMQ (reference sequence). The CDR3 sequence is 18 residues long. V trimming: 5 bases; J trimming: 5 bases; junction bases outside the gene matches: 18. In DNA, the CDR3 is TGTGCCAGCAGCCCAAGCCGTCGGGGAGGGATTGAACACAATGAGCAGTTCTTC. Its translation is CASSPSRRGGIEHNEQFF. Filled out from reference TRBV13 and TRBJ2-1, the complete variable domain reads AAGVIQSPRHLIKEKRETATLKCYPIPRHDTVYWYQQGPGQDPQFLISFYEKMQSDKGSIPDRFSAQQFSDYHSELNMSSLELGDSALYFCASSPSRRGGIEHNEQFFGPGTRLTVL.

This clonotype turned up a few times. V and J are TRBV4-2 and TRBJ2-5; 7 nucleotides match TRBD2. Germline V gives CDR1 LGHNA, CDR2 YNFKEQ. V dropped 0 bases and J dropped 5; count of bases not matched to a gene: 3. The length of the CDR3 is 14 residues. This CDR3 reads CASSQDRLAETQYF. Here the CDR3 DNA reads TGTGCCAGCAGCCAAGATAGACTAGCTGAGACCCAGTACTTC.

CDR3 in amino acids: CASSAGTAPTTDTQYF. The CDR3 DNA sequence: TGTGCCAGCAGCGCCGGGACAGCTCCTACCACAGATACGCAGTATTTT. The chain has TRBV5-8 and TRBJ2-3, with 7 bases aligning to TRBD1. Germline CDR1 SGHTS, CDR2 YDEGEE. The CDR3 loop spans 16 amino acids. V lost 4 bases, J lost 2 bases, and 10 bases stayed unmatched.

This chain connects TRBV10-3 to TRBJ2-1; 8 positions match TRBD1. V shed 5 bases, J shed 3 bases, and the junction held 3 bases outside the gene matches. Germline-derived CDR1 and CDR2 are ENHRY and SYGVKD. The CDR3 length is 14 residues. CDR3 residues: CAISPGQDYNEQFF. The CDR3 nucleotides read TGTGCCATCAGTCCGGGACAGGACTACAATGAGCAGTTCTTC.

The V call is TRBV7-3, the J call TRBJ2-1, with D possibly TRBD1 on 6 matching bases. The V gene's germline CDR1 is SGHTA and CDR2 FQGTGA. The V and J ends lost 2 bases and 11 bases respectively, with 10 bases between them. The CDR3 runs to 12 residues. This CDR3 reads CASSLGGHQQFF. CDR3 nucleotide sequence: TGTGCCAGCAGCTTAGGGGGACACCAGCAGTTCTTC.

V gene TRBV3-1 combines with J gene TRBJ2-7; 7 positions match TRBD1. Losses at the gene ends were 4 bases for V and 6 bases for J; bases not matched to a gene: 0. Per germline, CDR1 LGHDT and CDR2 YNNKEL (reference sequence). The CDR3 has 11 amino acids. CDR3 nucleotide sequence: TGTGCCAGCAGCCGACAGGGCGAGCAGTACTTC. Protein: CASSRQGEQYF.

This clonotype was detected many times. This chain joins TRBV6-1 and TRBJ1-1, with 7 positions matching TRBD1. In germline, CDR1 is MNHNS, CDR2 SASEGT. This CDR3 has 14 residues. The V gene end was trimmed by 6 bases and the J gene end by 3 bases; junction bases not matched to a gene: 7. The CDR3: CASRQGIEDTEAFF. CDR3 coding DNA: TGTGCCAGCAGACAGGGGATAGAAGACACTGAAGCTTTCTTT.

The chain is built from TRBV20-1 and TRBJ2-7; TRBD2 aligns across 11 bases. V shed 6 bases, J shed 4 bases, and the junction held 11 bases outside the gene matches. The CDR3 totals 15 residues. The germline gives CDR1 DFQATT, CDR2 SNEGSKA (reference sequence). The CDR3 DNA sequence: TGCAGTGCGGAGAAGACTAGCGGGATTAGGTACGAGCAGTACTTC. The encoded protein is CSAEKTSGIRYEQYF.

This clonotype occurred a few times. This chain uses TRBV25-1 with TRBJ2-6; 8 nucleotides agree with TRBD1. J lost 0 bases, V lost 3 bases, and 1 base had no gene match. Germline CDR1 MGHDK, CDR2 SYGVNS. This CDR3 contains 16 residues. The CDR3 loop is CASSEDRASGANVLTF. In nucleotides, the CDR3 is TGTGCCAGCAGTGAGGACAGGGCCTCTGGGGCCAACGTCCTGACTTTC.

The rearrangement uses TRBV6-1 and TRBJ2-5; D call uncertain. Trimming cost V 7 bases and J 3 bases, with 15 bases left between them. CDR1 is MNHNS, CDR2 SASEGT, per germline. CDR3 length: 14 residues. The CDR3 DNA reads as TGTGCCAGCACCTTTCAGAGACCTAAAGAGACCCAGTACTTC. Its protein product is CASTFQRPKETQYF.

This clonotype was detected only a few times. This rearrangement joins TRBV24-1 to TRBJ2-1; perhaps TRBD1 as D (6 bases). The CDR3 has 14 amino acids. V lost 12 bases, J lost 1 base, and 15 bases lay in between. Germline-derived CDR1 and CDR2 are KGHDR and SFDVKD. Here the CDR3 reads CASNSGESYNEQFF. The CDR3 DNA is TGTGCCTCGAACTCAGGGGAATCCTACAATGAGCAGTTCTTC.

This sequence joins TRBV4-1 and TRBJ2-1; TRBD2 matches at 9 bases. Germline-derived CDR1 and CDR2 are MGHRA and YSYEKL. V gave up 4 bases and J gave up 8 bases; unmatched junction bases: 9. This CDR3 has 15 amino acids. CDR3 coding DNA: TGCGCCAGCAGCCGCCAGCGGGGGGCCATAGATGAGCAGTTCTTC. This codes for CASSRQRGAIDEQFF.

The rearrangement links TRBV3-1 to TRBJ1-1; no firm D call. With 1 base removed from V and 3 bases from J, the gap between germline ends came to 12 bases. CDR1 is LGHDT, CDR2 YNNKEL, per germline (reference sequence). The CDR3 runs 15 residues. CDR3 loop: CASSQGPGLDTEAFF. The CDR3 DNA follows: TGTGCCAGCAGCCAAGGGCCCGGGTTGGACACTGAAGCTTTCTTT. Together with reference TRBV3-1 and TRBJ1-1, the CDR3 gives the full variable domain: DTAVSQTPKYLVTQMGNDKSIKCEQNLGHDTMYWYKQDSKKFLKIMFSYNNKELIINETVPNRFSPKSPDKAHLNLHINSLELGDSAVYFCASSQGPGLDTEAFFGQGTRLTVV.

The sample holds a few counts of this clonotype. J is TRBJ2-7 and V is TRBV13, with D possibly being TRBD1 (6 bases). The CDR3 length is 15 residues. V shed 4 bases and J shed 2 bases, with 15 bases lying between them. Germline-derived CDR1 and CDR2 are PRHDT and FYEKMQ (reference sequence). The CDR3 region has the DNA TGTGCCAGCAGCTCAATGGACAGTGATGCCTACGAGCAGTACTTC. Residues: CASSSMDSDAYEQYF.

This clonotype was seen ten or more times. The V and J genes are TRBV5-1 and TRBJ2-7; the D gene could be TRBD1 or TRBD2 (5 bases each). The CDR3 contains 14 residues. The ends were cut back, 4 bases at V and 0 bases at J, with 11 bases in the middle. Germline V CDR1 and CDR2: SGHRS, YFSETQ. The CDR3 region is CASSPGTHSYEQYF. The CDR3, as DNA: TGCGCCAGCAGCCCAGGGACCCACTCCTACGAGCAGTACTTC.

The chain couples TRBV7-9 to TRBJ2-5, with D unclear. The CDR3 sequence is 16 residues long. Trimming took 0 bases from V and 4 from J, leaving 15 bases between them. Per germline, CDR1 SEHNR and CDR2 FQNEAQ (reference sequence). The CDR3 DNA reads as TGTGCCAGCAGCTTAGCATGGGGTGAGGCCGGAGAGACCCAGTACTTC. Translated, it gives CASSLAWGEAGETQYF. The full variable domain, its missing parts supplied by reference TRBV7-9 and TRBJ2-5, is DTGVSQNPRHKITKRGQNVTFRCDPISEHNRLYWYRQTLGQGPEFLTYFQNEAQLEKSRLLSDRFSAERPKGSFSTLEIQRTEQGDSAMYLCASSLAWGEAGETQYFGPGTRLLVL.

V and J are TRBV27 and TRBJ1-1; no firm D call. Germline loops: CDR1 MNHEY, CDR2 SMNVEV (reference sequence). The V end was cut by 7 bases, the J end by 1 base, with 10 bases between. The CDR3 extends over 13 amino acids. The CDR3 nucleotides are TGTGCCAGCACGAGACGAGAGAACACTGAAGCTTTCTTT. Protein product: CASTRRENTEAFF.

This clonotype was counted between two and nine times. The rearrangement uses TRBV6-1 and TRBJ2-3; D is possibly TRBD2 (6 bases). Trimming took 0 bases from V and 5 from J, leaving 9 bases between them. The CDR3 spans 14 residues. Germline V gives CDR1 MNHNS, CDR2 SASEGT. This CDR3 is CASSEARDLDTQYF. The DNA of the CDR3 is TGTGCCAGCAGTGAAGCAAGGGACTTAGATACGCAGTATTTT.

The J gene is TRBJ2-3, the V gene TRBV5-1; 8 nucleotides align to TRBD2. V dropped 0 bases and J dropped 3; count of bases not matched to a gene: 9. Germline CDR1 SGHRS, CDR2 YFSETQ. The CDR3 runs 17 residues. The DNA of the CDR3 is TGCGCCAGCAGCTTGGCCCGCGGGGGGAGCCGAACAGATACGCAGTATTTT. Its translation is CASSLARGGSRTDTQYF.

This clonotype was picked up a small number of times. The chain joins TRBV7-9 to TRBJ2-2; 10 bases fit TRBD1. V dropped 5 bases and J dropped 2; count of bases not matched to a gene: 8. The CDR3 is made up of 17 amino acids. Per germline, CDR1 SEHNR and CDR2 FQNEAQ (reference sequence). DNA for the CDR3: TGTGCCAGCAGCCCAAGAAGACAGGGGGCAAACACCGGGGAGCTGTTTTTT. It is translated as CASSPRRQGANTGELFF. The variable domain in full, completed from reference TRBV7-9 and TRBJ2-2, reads DTGVSQNPRHKITKRGQNVTFRCDPISEHNRLYWYRQTLGQGPEFLTYFQNEAQLEKSRLLSDRFSAERPKGSFSTLEIQRTEQGDSAMYLCASSPRRQGANTGELFFGEGSRLTVL.

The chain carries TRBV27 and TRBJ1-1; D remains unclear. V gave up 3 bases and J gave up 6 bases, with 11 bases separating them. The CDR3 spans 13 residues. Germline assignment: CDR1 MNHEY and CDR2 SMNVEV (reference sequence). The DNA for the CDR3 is TGTGCCAGCAGTTTGAGGGTGGGGTCTGAAGCTTTCTTT. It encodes CASSLRVGSEAFF.

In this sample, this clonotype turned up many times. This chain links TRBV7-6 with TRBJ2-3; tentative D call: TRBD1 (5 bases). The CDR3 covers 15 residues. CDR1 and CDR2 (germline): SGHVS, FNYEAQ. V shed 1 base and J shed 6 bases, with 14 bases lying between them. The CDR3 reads CASSLGGVPWDTQYF. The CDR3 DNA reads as TGTGCCAGCAGCTTAGGGGGCGTTCCATGGGATACGCAGTATTTT.

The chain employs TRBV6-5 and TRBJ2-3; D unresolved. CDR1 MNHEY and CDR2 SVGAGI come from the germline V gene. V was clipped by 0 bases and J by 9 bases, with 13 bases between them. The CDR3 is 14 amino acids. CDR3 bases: TGTGCCAGCAGTTACTCGAATTTCGAGTACACGCAGTATTTT. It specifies CASSYSNFEYTQYF.

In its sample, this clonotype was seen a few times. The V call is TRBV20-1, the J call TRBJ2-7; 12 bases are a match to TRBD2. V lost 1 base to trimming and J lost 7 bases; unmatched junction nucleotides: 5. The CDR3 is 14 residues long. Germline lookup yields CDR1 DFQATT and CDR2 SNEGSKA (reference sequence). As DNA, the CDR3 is TGCAGTGCTAGAGGACTAGCGGGAGAGGTTGAGCAGTACTTC. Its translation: CSARGLAGEVEQYF.

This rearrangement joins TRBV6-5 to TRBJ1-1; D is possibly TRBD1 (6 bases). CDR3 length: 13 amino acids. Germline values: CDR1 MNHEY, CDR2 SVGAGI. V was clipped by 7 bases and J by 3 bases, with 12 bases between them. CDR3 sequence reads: CASNTGRDTEAFF. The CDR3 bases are TGTGCCAGCAACACAGGGAGGGACACTGAAGCTTTCTTT.

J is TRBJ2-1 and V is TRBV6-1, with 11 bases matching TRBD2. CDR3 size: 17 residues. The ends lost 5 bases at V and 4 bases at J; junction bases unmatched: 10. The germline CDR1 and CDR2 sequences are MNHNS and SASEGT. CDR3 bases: TGTGCCAGCAGTAATTACCCGGGACTAGCGGATTACAATGAGCAGTTCTTC. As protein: CASSNYPGLADYNEQFF.

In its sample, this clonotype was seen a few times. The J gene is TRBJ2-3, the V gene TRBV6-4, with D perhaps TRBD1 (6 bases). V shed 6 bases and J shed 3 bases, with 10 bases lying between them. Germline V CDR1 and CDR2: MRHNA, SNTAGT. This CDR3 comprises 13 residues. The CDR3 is CASSAGTTDTQYF. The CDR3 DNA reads TGTGCCAGCAGCGCCGGGACAACAGATACGCAGTATTTT.

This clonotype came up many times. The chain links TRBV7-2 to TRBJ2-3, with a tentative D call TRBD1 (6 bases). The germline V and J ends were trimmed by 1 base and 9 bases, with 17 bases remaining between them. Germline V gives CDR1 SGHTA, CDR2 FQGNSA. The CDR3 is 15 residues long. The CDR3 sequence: CASSLDGGPPGTQYF. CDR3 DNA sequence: TGTGCCAGCAGCTTAGATGGGGGCCCCCCGGGAACGCAGTATTTT.

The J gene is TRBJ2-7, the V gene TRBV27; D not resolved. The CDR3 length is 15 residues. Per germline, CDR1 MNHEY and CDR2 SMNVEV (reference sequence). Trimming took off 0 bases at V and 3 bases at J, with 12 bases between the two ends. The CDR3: CASSLSGAGVYEQYF. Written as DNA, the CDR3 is TGTGCCAGCAGTTTATCGGGCGCAGGAGTCTACGAGCAGTACTTC.